This passage covers 5 T cell receptor beta chains from one sample sequenced in a study of siplizumab effects on memory and regulatory T cells. This table comes from immunoSEQ multiplex PCR, and its TCRdb copy is limited to in-frame clones, with some not included. The data show 80,000 to 130,000 clones, just over 90% seen once. The sample was Tregs sorted from blood. The receptors were gathered from a human donor in good health.

The chain is built from TRBV7-8 and TRBJ1-1; D remains ambiguous. This CDR3 is 14 amino acids long. In germline, CDR1 is SGHVS, CDR2 FQNEAQ. V was cut by 4 bases and J by 1 base, with 10 bases left in between. Here the CDR3 reads CASSSQSRNTEAFF. The CDR3 nucleotides read TGTGCCAGCAGCTCCCAAAGTCGGAACACTGAAGCTTTCTTT.

J is TRBJ1-1 and V is TRBV28, with D unclear. Trimming stripped 5 bases from V and 5 bases from J, with 15 bases between. The CDR3 is made up of 14 amino acids. Germline V gives CDR1 MDHEN, CDR2 SYDVKM. CDR3 protein: CASSPSGPRTEAFF. CDR3 DNA sequence: TGTGCCAGCAGTCCCTCGGGCCCAAGGACTGAAGCTTTCTTT.

The V gene is TRBV5-1, the J gene TRBJ1-2, with no clear D. Trimming left V 4 bases short and J 4 bases short, with 17 bases between. The CDR3 extends over 15 amino acids. Looked up from germline, CDR1 is SGHRS and CDR2 is YFSETQ. The CDR3 DNA sequence: TGCGCCAGCAGCCCAGGCGGGTTTATGGTCTATGGCTACACCTTC. Amino acid sequence: CASSPGGFMVYGYTF.

The CDR3 DNA is TGTGCCAGCAGCCTACGACTAGCGGGAGGGCCGGATACGCAGTATTTT. Translated, it gives CASSLRLAGGPDTQYF. The chain carries TRBV7-8 and TRBJ2-3, with TRBD2 matching over 14 bases. Germline values: CDR1 SGHVS, CDR2 FQNEAQ. The V and J ends lost 5 bases and 6 bases, in that order; junction bases with no gene match: 7. The CDR3 sequence is 16 residues long.

The table lists this clone with a count of one. This chain's CDR3 is CASMGTSGTDIQYF. CDR3 nucleotide sequence: TGCGCCAGCATGGGGACTAGCGGGACAGACATTCAGTACTTC. The chain links TRBV5-1 to TRBJ2-4, with TRBD2 matching 13 bases. The CDR3 runs to 14 residues. Germline V CDR1 and CDR2: SGHRS, YFSETQ. V trimming: 6 bases; J trimming: 8 bases; junction bases outside the gene matches: 5.